This T cell receptor beta chain was found in a study of early T cells in non-severe SARS-CoV-2 infection. This clonotype was seen at least ten times. Attached unique molecular identifiers marked individual cDNA molecules. Each CDR3 protein gets one entry after TCRdb re-called the 5' RACE reads with MiXCR. The data hold 65,000 to 80,000 distinct CDR3 sequences, with roughly 12% observed a single time. The CDR3 is made up of 15 amino acids. Germline loops: CDR1 LGHNA, CDR2 YSLEER. Trimming pared 2 bases from V and 0 bases from J, leaving 5 bases between. The specimen sequenced was whole blood. This chain links TRBV4-3 with TRBJ2-6, with no clear D. The TCR originated in an adult who was a healthcare worker with PCR-confirmed SARS-CoV-2 infection or an uninfected control (not recorded which). The CDR3 sequence: CASSQQLSGANVLTF. Here the CDR3 DNA reads TGCGCCAGCAGCCAACAGCTCTCTGGGGCCAACGTCCTGACTTTC.